This entry lists 19 T cell receptor beta chains sequenced from one sample in a study of cytomegalovirus exposure and HLA in healthy donors. 60 Vbeta and 13 Jbeta primers were used in PCR. TCRdb's copy holds only in-frame clones and misses some; the assay was immunoSEQ multiplex PCR. Recorded here are about 140,000 clones; the top ten clones represent 0.96%. The specimen was PBMCs. Every receptor here comes from a male donor in good health and CMV-seronegative.

The chain carries TRBV5-1 and TRBJ1-1; the D is unclear. Deletions cut 5 bases from V and 8 bases from J, with 10 bases between. CDR1 is SGHRS, CDR2 YFSETQ, per germline. The CDR3 sequence is 11 residues long. The CDR3 sequence: CASRSEWEAFF. CDR3 coding DNA: TGCGCCAGCAGGTCTGAGTGGGAAGCTTTCTTT. The full variable domain, rest sourced from reference TRBV5-1 and TRBJ1-1, is KAGVTQTPRYLIKTRGQQVTLSCSPISGHRSVSWYQQTPGQGLQFLFEYFSETQRNKGNFPGRFSGRQFSNSRSEMNVSTLELGDSALYLCASRSEWEAFFGQGTRLTVV.

Points on this clone: The same CDR3 arises from other DNA sequences in this sample as well. This chain links TRBV27 with TRBJ1-1, with 8 bases matching TRBD1. Germline CDR1 reads MNHEY; CDR2 reads SMNVEV (reference sequence). CDR3 length: 14 residues. Germline trimming cut 2 bases from V and 2 bases from J; bases unmatched to any gene: 1. CDR3 sequence: CASSLTGGNTEAFF. As DNA, the CDR3 is TGTGCCAGCAGTTTAACAGGGGGTAACACTGAAGCTTTCTTT.

CDR3 nucleotides: TGCGCCAGCAGCCCGATCGGGGAAACTGAAGCTTTCTTT. Residues: CASSPIGETEAFF. This chain joins TRBV5-1 and TRBJ1-1; D uncertain. Germline V lookup: CDR1 SGHRS, CDR2 YFSETQ. This CDR3 contains 13 residues. Trimming left V 4 bases short and J 5 bases short, with 12 bases between.

A remark on this clone: The sample carries other DNA sequences with the same CDR3. The J gene is TRBJ1-6, the V gene TRBV30, with D possibly being TRBD1 (5 bases). Germline lookup yields CDR1 GTSNPN and CDR2 SVGIG (reference sequence). V lost 3 bases and J 9 bases, leaving 9 bases between the germline ends. The length of the CDR3 is 12 residues. The CDR3, as DNA: TGTGCCTGGAGCCAGGGAGGTTCACCCCTCCACTTT. This gives the protein CAWSQGGSPLHF.

The V and J genes are TRBV19 and TRBJ2-7; 7 bases are shared with TRBD2. The V gene's germline CDR1 is LNHDA and CDR2 SQIVND (reference sequence). The trim removed 6 bases at V and 3 bases at J, leaving 8 bases unmatched. The CDR3 runs 14 residues. In DNA form, the CDR3 reads TGTGCCAGTAGGCCCGGACTAGATAGCTACGAGCAGTACTTC. It specifies CASRPGLDSYEQYF.

V is TRBV9 and J is TRBJ1-6; 9 bases map to TRBD1. CDR3 size: 17 residues. CDR1 and CDR2 from the germline V gene are SGDLS and YYNGEE. V lost 4 bases and J lost 7; bases outside the gene matches: 12. CDR3 sequence: CASSTHRDRVLNSPLHF. The CDR3 DNA reads TGTGCCAGCAGCACGCACCGGGACAGGGTTCTCAATTCACCCCTCCACTTT.

The J gene is TRBJ2-7, the V gene TRBV27; TRBD2 matches 11 bases. After removal of 4 bases from V and 3 bases from J, the junction contained 5 bases not matched to a gene. CDR1 and CDR2 from the germline V gene are MNHEY and SMNVEV (reference sequence). The CDR3 extends over 15 amino acids. The CDR3 spells CASSSLGLADYEQYF. The CDR3, as DNA: TGTGCCAGCAGTTCGCTGGGACTAGCGGACTACGAGCAGTACTTC.

The chain joins TRBV19 to TRBJ1-1; D is perhaps TRBD1 (5 bases). The V and J ends lost 4 bases and 10 bases respectively, with 13 bases between them. The CDR3 is 12 amino acids. The germline V gene encodes CDR1 LNHDA and CDR2 SQIVND (reference sequence). CDR3 nucleotide sequence: TGTGCCAGTAGTAGATTAGGGGCTGGAGCTTTCTTT. Translated: CASSRLGAGAFF.

V is TRBV9 and J is TRBJ2-1; 12 bases are shared with TRBD2. This CDR3 has 17 residues. Trimming cost V 0 bases and J 4 bases; bases outside gene matches: 5. CDR1 is SGDLS and CDR2 is YYNGEE in the germline V gene. This CDR3 reads CASSVELAGGRYNEQFF. For the CDR3, the DNA is TGTGCCAGCAGCGTAGAACTAGCGGGGGGACGGTACAATGAGCAGTTCTTC. Combining the CDR3 with reference TRBV9 and TRBJ2-1 gives the whole variable domain DSGVTQTPKHLITATGQRVTLRCSPRSGDLSVYWYQQSLDQGLQFLIQYYNGEERAKGNILERFSAQQFPDLHSELNLSSLELGDSALYFCASSVELAGGRYNEQFFGPGTRLTVL.

This chain connects TRBV6-6 to TRBJ2-7; TRBD2 agrees at 8 bases. Germline V gene lookup returns CDR1 MNHNY and CDR2 SVGAGI (reference sequence). CDR3 length: 13 residues. V lost 6 bases and J lost 5; bases outside the gene matches: 6. The chain's CDR3 is CASRVGTRNEQYF. CDR3 DNA: TGTGCCAGCAGAGTAGGGACTAGGAACGAGCAGTACTTC.

V is TRBV30 and J is TRBJ2-2; perhaps TRBD2 as D (6 bases). This CDR3 spans 13 amino acids. The V gene lost 1 base and the J gene lost 7 bases, with 10 bases spanning the gap. Germline lookup yields CDR1 GTSNPN and CDR2 SVGIG (reference sequence). The CDR3 DNA sequence: TGTGCCTGGAGTGCCCAGGGAGGCGGGGAGCTGTTTTTT. The encoded protein is CAWSAQGGGELFF.

The chain is built from TRBV6-6 and TRBJ1-5, with TRBD1 identical over 7 bases. The CDR3 length is 14 residues. CDR1 MNHNY and CDR2 SVGAGI come from the germline V gene (reference sequence). Trimming took 7 bases from V and 1 from J; bases not matched to a gene: 4. The CDR3 bases are TGTGCCAGCAACGAACAGGGGAGCAATCAGCCCCAGCATTTT. Translation: CASNEQGSNQPQHF.

The chain is built from TRBV19 and TRBJ1-6, with 8 bases lining up with TRBD1. Germline CDR1 reads LNHDA; CDR2 reads SQIVND (reference sequence). V lost 6 bases and J lost 4; bases outside the gene matches: 8. The CDR3 consists of 16 residues. Here the CDR3 reads CASSPLGQGYNSPLHF. Here the CDR3 DNA reads TGTGCCAGTAGCCCCCTCGGACAGGGATATAATTCACCCCTCCACTTT.

V usage is TRBV6-1 and J usage is TRBJ1-2, with 7 bases lining up with TRBD1. The CDR3 extends over 13 amino acids. CDR1 is MNHNS and CDR2 is SASEGT in the germline V gene. Unmatched junction bases numbered 2, after V lost 5 bases and J lost 2 bases. The CDR3 is CASSKGQNYGYTF. The CDR3, as DNA: TGTGCCAGCAGTAAGGGACAGAACTATGGCTACACCTTC.

V is TRBV29-1 and J is TRBJ2-7; 7 bases are a match to TRBD1. CDR3 length: 12 residues. Trimming cost V 4 bases and J 7 bases; bases outside gene matches: 7. Germline loops: CDR1 SQVTM, CDR2 ANQGSEA. The CDR3 sequence: CSVVGTAEEQYF. CDR3 bases: TGCAGCGTTGTGGGGACAGCGGAGGAGCAGTACTTC.

Notes on this clone: A read error may account for a junction end that differs from germline. The chain links TRBV30 to TRBJ2-7, with D perhaps TRBD2 (6 bases). The germline gives CDR1 GTSNPN, CDR2 SVGIG (reference sequence). The CDR3 extends over 14 amino acids. In DNA, the CDR3 is TGTGCCTGGAGTGCCTGGAGGGAACGTGGCGGGGTCAACTTC. Residues: CAWSAWRERGGVNF.

J is TRBJ2-7 and V is TRBV28; 9 nucleotides align to TRBD1. Per germline, CDR1 MDHEN and CDR2 SYDVKM. The V and J ends lost 4 bases and 3 bases, in that order; junction bases with no gene match: 10. The CDR3 length is 16 residues. The CDR3, as DNA: TGTGCCAGCAGTTCGCCGGGACAGGGCGCCGTCTACGAGCAGTACTTC. Translated, it gives CASSSPGQGAVYEQYF.

The genes are TRBV10-3 and TRBJ1-1; maybe TRBD1 (6 bases). The V and J ends lost 0 bases and 1 base respectively, with 9 bases between them. The CDR3 consists of 15 residues. CDR1 ENHRY and CDR2 SYGVKD come from the germline V gene. CDR3 amino acids: CAISESRGQNTEAFF. CDR3 in DNA: TGTGCCATCAGTGAGTCGAGGGGACAGAACACTGAAGCTTTCTTT.

The chain links TRBV19 to TRBJ2-5; the D gene is possibly TRBD2 (7 bases). Germline V CDR1 and CDR2: LNHDA, SQIVND (reference sequence). This CDR3 is 14 amino acids long. The V gene lost 9 bases and the J gene lost 4 bases, with 18 bases spanning the gap. In DNA form, the CDR3 reads TGTGCCAGCCAACCCAGGGGAGGGGGAGAGACCCAGTACTTC. This gives the protein CASQPRGGGETQYF.